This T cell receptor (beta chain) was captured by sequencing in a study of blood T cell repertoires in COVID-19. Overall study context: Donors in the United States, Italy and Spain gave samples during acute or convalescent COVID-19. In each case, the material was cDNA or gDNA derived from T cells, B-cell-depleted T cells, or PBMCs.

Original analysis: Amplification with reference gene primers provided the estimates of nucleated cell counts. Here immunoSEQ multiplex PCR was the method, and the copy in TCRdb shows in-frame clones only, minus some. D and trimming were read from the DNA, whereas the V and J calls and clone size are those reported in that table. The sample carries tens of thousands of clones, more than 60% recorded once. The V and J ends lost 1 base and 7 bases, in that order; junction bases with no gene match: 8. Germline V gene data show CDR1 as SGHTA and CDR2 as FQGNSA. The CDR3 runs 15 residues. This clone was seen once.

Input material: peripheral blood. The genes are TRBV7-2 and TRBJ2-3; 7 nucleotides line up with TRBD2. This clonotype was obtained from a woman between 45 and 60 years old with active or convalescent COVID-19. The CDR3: CASSLEASGRHTQYF. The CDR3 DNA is TGTGCCAGCAGCTTAGAGGCTAGCGGAAGACATACGCAGTATTTT.